This T cell receptor (beta chain) was recovered during a study of shared clonotypes between healthy human individuals. Across the study: Donors consisted of two women and three men between 18 and 49.

Per the authors' pipeline: Filtering differed, since immunoSEQ gave only junction sequences and no quality scores. Some clones are missing from TCRdb's copy, which holds only in-frame ones; the method was immunoSEQ multiplex PCR. Clone size and V and J calls were adopted from that table, with D and trimming inferred from the DNA. The sample contains 450,000 to 500,000 clones, approximately 79% of which appear only once. Trimming removed 8 bases at V and 2 bases at J, with 22 bases between. From germline, CDR1 is MGHRA and CDR2 YSYEKL. This CDR3 comprises 17 residues. This clone showed up just once. The rearrangement links TRBV4-1 to TRBJ2-1; D might be TRBD1 or TRBD2, each matching 5 bases. Sequences were obtained from PBMCs. The receptor was isolated from a woman aged 35 to 49 in good health. Some clones in this sample may be carry-over from other donors' samples. CDR3 in DNA: TGCGCCAGCGGGGCTAGGGGAGTTCCCCAACCCTACAATGAGCAGTTCTTC. This sequence encodes CASGARGVPQPYNEQFF.